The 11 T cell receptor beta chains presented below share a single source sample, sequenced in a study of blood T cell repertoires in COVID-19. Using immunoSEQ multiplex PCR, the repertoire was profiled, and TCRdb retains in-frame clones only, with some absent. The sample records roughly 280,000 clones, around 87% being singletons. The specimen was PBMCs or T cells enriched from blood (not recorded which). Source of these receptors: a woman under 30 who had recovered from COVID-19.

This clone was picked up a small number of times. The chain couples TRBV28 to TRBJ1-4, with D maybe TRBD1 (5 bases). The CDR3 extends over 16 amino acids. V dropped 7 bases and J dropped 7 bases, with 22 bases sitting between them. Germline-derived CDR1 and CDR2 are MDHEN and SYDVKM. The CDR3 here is CASTSPQGSGFEKLFF. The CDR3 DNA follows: TGTGCCAGCACCTCCCCCCAGGGCAGCGGGTTTGAAAAACTGTTTTTT. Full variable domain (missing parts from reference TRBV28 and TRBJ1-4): DVKVTQSSRYLVKRTGEKVFLECVQDMDHENMFWYRQDPGLGLRLIYFSYDVKMKEKGDIPEGYSVSREKKERFSLILESASTNQTSMYLCASTSPQGSGFEKLFFGSGTQLSVL.

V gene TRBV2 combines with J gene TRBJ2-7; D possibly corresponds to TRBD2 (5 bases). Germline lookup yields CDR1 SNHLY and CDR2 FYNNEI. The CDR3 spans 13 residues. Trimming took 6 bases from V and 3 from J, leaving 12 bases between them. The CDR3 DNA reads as TGTGCCAGCAGACGCGGGCCTAACTACGAGCAGTACTTC. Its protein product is CASRRGPNYEQYF.

The CDR3: CASNDGQGEVGEQYF. CDR3 DNA: TGTGCCAGTAACGATGGACAGGGCGAAGTCGGCGAGCAGTACTTC. The rearrangement links TRBV19 to TRBJ2-7, with TRBD1 matching over 8 bases. Germline V gene data show CDR1 as LNHDA and CDR2 as SQIVND (reference sequence). This CDR3 is built from 15 residues. After removal of 7 bases from V and 6 bases from J, the junction contained 14 bases not matched to a gene.

CDR3 loop: CASSLSGTGDSPLHF. The CDR3 region has the DNA TGTGCCAGCAGCCTATCTGGGACAGGGGATTCACCCCTCCACTTT. V usage is TRBV11-2 and J usage is TRBJ1-6, with 10 bases fitting TRBD1. CDR1 and CDR2 (germline): SGHAT, FQNNGV. Trimming cost V 5 bases and J 8 bases; bases outside gene matches: 6. The CDR3 is 15 amino acids.

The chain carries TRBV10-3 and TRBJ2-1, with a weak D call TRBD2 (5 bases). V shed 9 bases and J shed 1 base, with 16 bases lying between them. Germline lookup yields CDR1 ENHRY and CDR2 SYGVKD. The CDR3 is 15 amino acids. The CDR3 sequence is CAIDPGGRSYNEQFF. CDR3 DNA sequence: TGTGCCATAGATCCCGGCGGGCGTTCCTACAATGAGCAGTTCTTC.

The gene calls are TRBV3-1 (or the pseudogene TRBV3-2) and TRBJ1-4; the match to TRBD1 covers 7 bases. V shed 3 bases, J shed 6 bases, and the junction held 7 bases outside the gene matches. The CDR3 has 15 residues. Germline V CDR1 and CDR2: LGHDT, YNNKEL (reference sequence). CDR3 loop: CASSHPGGNHEKLFF. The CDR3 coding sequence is TGTGCCAGCAGCCATCCAGGGGGAAATCATGAAAAACTGTTTTTT.

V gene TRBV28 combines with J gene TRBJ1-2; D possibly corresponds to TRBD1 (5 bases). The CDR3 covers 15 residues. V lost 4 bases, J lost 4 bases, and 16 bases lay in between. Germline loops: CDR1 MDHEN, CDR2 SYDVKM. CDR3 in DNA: TGTGCCAGCAGTTACCCCCAGGGTTTTCGCTATGGCTACACCTTC. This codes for CASSYPQGFRYGYTF.

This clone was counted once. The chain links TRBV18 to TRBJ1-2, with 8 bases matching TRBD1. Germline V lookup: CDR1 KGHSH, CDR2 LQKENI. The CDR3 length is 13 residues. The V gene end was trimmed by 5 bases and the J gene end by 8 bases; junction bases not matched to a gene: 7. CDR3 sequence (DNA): TGTGCCAGCTCATCGGACAGGGTGGCGGGCTACACCTTC. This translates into CASSSDRVAGYTF.

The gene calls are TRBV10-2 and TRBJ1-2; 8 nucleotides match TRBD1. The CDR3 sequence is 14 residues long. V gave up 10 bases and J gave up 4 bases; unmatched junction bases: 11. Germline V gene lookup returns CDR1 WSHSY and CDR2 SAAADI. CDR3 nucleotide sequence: TGCGCCACCCAAGTCGGACAGGGTCTCTATGGCTACACCTTC. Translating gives CATQVGQGLYGYTF.

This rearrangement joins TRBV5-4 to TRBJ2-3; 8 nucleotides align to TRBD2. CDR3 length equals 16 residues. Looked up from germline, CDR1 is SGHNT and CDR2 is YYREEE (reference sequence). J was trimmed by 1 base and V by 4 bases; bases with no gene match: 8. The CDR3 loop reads CASSIVRGDRTDTQYF. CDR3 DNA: TGTGCCAGCAGCATAGTGCGGGGGGATCGCACAGATACGCAGTATTTT.

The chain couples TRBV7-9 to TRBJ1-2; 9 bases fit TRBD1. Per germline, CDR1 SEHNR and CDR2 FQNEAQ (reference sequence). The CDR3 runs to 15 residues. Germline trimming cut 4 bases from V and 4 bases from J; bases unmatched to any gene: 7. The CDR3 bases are TGTGCCAGCAGCTACCGGGACAGGGTCTCCTATGGCTACACCTTC. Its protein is CASSYRDRVSYGYTF.